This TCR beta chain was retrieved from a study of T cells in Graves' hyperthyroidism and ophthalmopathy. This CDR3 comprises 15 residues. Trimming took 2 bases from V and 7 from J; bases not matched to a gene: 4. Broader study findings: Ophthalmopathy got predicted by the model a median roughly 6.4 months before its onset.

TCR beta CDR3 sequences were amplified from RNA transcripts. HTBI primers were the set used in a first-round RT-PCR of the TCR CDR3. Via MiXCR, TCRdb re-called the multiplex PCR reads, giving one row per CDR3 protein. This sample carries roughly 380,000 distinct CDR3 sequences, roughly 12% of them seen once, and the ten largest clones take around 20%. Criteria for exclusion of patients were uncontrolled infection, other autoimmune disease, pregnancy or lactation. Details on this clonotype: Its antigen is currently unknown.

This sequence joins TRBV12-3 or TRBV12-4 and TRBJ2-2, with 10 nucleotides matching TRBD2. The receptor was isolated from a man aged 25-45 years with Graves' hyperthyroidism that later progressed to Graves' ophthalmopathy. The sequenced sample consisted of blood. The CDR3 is CASSLQRGGVGELFF. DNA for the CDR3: TGTGCCAGCAGTTTACAGCGGGGGGGCGTCGGGGAGCTGTTTTTT.